This is a list of T cell receptor beta chains from one sample in a study of spatial heterogeneity in lung cancer. TCRdb redid the calling of the 5' RACE reads with MiXCR, one entry per CDR3 protein. The sample records tens of thousands of distinct CDR3 sequences, approximately 18% being singletons. The sample in question was PBMCs, obtained at surgery. Receptor source: a male donor with early-stage non-small cell lung cancer. The CDR3 runs from the conserved cysteine through the conserved F or W. A D gene is named only where the DNA matches it firmly. Only part of the rows carry a size: once, few, many, or a class if the clone is expanded.

D	length	size	V	J	CDR3	DNA
TRBD2	14	.	TRBV12-5	TRBJ2-7	CASARGVGAYEQYF	TGTGCTAGTGCCCGGGGGGTAGGAGCCTACGAGCAGTACTTC
.	15	few	TRBV28	TRBJ2-1	CASGSLTLLNNEQFF	TGTGCCAGCGGGAGTTTAACACTATTAAACAATGAGCAGTTCTTC
.	11	.	TRBV7-2	TRBJ2-1	CASSLVREQFF	TGTGCCAGCAGCTTAGTCCGGGAGCAGTTCTTC
.	12	many	TRBV4-1	TRBJ2-1	CASSQEGNEQFF	TGCGCCAGCAGCCAAGAAGGGAATGAGCAGTTCTTC
.	13	.	TRBV27	TRBJ2-3	CASTYQPTDTQYF	TGTGCCAGCACCTACCAACCCACAGATACGCAGTATTTT
.	15	few	TRBV3-1	TRBJ2-1	CASSPSVSSYNEQFF	TGTGCCAGCAGCCCCTCGGTTAGCTCCTACAATGAGCAGTTCTTC
.	18	.	TRBV7-6	TRBJ1-6	CASSKRQATSSYNSPLHF	TGTGCCAGCAGCAAGAGACAGGCCACGAGCTCCTATAATTCACCCCTCCACTTT
.	13	.	TRBV6-1	TRBJ2-5	CASSGYSQETQYF	TGTGCCAGCAGTGGGTATAGCCAAGAGACCCAGTACTTC
TRBD1	17	few	TRBV12-3/TRBV12-4	TRBJ1-1	CASSLGGTGLSNTEAFF	TGTGCCAGCAGTTTAGGTGGGACAGGGTTATCGAACACTGAAGCTTTCTTT
.	15	.	TRBV10-3	TRBJ1-6	CAISESGGAESPLHF	TGTGCCATCAGTGAGTCTGGGGGCGCGGAGTCACCCCTCCACTTT
TRBD1	15	many	TRBV27	TRBJ1-1	CASSSPYRGRGEAFF	TGTGCCAGCAGTTCCCCCTACAGGGGAAGGGGTGAAGCTTTCTTT
TRBD1	14	.	TRBV2	TRBJ1-5	CASRDRDSKQPQHF	TGTGCCAGCAGGGACAGGGATAGCAAACAGCCCCAGCATTTT
.	13	few	TRBV12-3/TRBV12-4	TRBJ1-1	CASSELINTEAFF	TGTGCCAGCAGTGAATTAATAAACACTGAAGCTTTCTTT
.	14	few	TRBV7-6	TRBJ2-3	CASSFTGPTDTQYF	TGTGCCAGCAGCTTTACAGGGCCCACAGATACGCAGTATTTT
.	13	.	TRBV29-1	TRBJ2-5	CSVGSGIQETQYF	TGCAGCGTCGGGTCAGGGATCCAAGAGACCCAGTACTTC
.	14	.	TRBV29-1	TRBJ2-2	CSAEAGADTGELFF	TGCAGCGCCGAAGCAGGGGCGGACACCGGGGAGCTGTTTTTT
.	11	.	TRBV30	TRBJ2-1	CAWSVLRVLFF	TGTGCCTGGAGTGTACTCAGGGTTCTTTTCTTC
.	17	many	TRBV27	TRBJ2-3	CASSLLNQGSSTDTQYF	TGTGCCAGCAGTTTATTGAACCAGGGTTCTAGCACAGATACGCAGTATTTT
TRBD1	14	.	TRBV18	TRBJ2-4	CASSPGTGEDIQYF	TGTGCCAGCTCACCCGGGACAGGGGAAGACATTCAGTACTTC
TRBD2	13	once	TRBV12-3/TRBV12-4	TRBJ2-7	CASSLQRGYEQYF	TGTGCCAGCAGTTTACAGCGGGGGTACGAGCAGTACTTC
.	14	.	TRBV2	TRBJ2-6	CAGSLHSGANVLTF	TGTGCCGGGTCTCTCCACTCTGGGGCCAACGTCCTGACTTTC
TRBD2	14	.	TRBV2	TRBJ2-3	CASREAGGADTQYF	TGTGCCAGCAGAGAAGCGGGAGGGGCAGATACGCAGTATTTT
.	12	.	TRBV6-2/TRBV6-3	TRBJ2-4	CASKEGENIQYF	TGTGCCAGCAAGGAGGGAGAAAACATTCAGTACTTC
.	12	few	TRBV10-3	TRBJ2-3	CAIKGSTDTQYF	TGTGCCATCAAGGGGAGCACAGATACGCAGTATTTT
TRBD2	15	.	TRBV10-3	TRBJ2-2	CATYNLRGDTGELFF	TGTGCCACCTATAACCTGCGGGGGGACACCGGGGAGCTGTTTTTT
.	14	few	TRBV6-4	TRBJ2-5	CASSDSLGGETQYF	TGTGCCAGCAGTGACTCCTTAGGTGGAGAGACCCAGTACTTC
.	12	few	TRBV3-1	TRBJ2-5	CASSQKRETQYF	TGTGCCAGCAGCCAGAAACGGGAGACCCAGTACTTC
.	12	few	TRBV7-9	TRBJ2-1	CASTGLANEQFF	TGTGCCAGCACTGGACTCGCAAATGAGCAGTTCTTC
.	14	many	TRBV4-1	TRBJ2-5	CASSQERLHGTQYF	TGCGCCAGCAGCCAAGAGCGCCTTCACGGGACCCAGTACTTC
TRBD2	15	few	TRBV28	TRBJ2-2	CASSGLAGGTGELFF	TGTGCCAGCAGTGGACTAGCGGGAGGGACCGGGGAGCTGTTTTTT
TRBD1	15	many	TRBV5-1	TRBJ2-5	CASSLGQGAQETQYF	TGCGCCAGCAGCTTGGGACAGGGCGCCCAAGAGACCCAGTACTTC
.	17	many	TRBV6-5	TRBJ1-1	CASSYLTVGRLNTEAFF	TGTGCCAGCAGTTACCTGACAGTAGGGAGGCTGAACACTGAAGCTTTCTTT
.	15	many	TRBV24-1	TRBJ2-3	CATSDSGQGKDTQYF	TGTGCCACCAGTGATTCGGGGCAGGGTAAAGATACGCAGTATTTT
TRBD1	14	many	TRBV6-2/TRBV6-3	TRBJ2-1	CASSPGTAVNEQFF	TGTGCCAGCAGCCCCGGGACAGCAGTCAATGAGCAGTTCTTC
.	15	few	TRBV6-5	TRBJ1-6	CASSPWFKDNSPLHF	TGTGCCAGCAGTCCTTGGTTTAAGGATAATTCACCCCTCCACTTT
.	13	few	TRBV7-9	TRBJ1-2	CASSLGGAHGYTF	TGTGCCAGCAGCCTAGGGGGGGCTCATGGCTACACCTTC
.	12	.	TRBV7-2	TRBJ2-3	CASSSGSYTQYF	TGTGCCAGCAGCTCGGGTAGCTATACGCAGTATTTT
.	12	.	TRBV29-1	TRBJ1-2	CSVLLDSYGYTF	TGCAGCGTCCTGCTAGACAGCTATGGCTACACCTTC
.	14	many	TRBV6-2/TRBV6-3	TRBJ1-1	CASAKTATYTEAFF	TGTGCCAGCGCCAAGACAGCTACCTACACTGAAGCTTTCTTT